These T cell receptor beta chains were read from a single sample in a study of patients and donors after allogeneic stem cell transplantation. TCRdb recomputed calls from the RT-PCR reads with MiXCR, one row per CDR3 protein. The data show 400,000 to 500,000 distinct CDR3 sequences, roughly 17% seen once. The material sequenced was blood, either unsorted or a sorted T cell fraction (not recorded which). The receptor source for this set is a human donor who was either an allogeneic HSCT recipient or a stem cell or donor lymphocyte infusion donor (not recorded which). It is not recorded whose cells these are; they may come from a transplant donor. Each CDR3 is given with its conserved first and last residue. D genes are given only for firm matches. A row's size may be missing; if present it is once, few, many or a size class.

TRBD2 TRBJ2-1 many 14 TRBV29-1 CSVEVLAGVSEQFF TGCAGCGTTGAGGTACTAGCGGGAGTGTCTGAGCAGTTCTTC
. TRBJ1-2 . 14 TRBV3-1 CASSTPGANYGYTF TGTGCCAGCTCCACCCCAGGGGCTAACTATGGCTACACCTTC
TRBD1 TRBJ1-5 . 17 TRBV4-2 CASSQDRGQGNNQPQHF TGTGCCAGCAGCCAAGATAGGGGACAGGGTAACAATCAGCCCCAGCATTTT
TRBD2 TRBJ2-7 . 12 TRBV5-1 CASSLEAGCKYF TGCGCCAGCAGCTTGGAAGCGGGGTGCAAGTACTTC
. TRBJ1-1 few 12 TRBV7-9 CASSLARLEAFF TGTGCCAGCAGCTTAGCTCGGCTCGAGGCTTTCTTT
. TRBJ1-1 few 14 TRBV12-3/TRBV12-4 CASIDVGLNTEAFF TGTGCCAGCATAGACGTAGGGTTGAACACTGAAGCTTTCTTT
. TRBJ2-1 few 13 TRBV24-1 CATSGVRANEQFF TGTGCCACCAGTGGGGTGCGGGCCAATGAGCAGTTCTTC
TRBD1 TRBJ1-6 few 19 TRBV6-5 CASSYPDRGQSSYNSPLHF TGTGCCAGCAGTTACCCGGACAGGGGCCAGAGCTCCTATAATTCACCCCTCCACTTT
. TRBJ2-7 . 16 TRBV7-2 CASSLIFSGRPYEQYF TGTGCCAGCAGCTTAATTTTTTCGGGCCGCCCTTACGAGCAGTACTTC
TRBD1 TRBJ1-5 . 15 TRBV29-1 CSVVTGGKSNQPQHF TGCAGCGTGGTGACAGGGGGGAAAAGTAATCAGCCCCAGCATTTT
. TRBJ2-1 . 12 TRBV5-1 CASSYQTDEQFF TGCGCCAGCAGCTATCAAACAGATGAGCAGTTCTTC
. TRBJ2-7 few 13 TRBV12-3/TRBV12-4 CASRARSSYEQYF TGTGCCAGCAGAGCCCGTAGCTCCTACGAGCAGTACTTC
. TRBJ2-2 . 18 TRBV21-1 CASSKAGAGGQDTGELFF TGTGCCAGCAGCAAAGCGGGAGCGGGGGGCCAGGACACCGGGGAGCTGTTTTTT
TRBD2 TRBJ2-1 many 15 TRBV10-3 CAISESAGGPDEQFF TGTGCCATCAGTGAGTCGGCGGGGGGGCCAGATGAGCAGTTCTTC
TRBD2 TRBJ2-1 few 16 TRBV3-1 CASSPPATSGRHPQVF TGTGCCAGCAGCCCCCCTGCGACTAGCGGGAGACACCCCCAGGTCTTC
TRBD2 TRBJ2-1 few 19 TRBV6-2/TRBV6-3 CASSYPQVAGGLPYNEQFF TGTGCCAGCAGTTACCCCCAAGTGGCGGGGGGCCTCCCCTACAATGAGCAGTTCTTC
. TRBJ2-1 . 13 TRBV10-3 CAITETSYNEQFF TGTGCCATCACCGAGACTAGCTACAATGAGCAGTTCTTC
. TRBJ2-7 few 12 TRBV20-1 CSARASTYEQYF TGCAGTGCTAGAGCCAGCACCTACGAGCAGTACTTC
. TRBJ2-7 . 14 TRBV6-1 CASSRGGKAYEQYF TGTGCCAGCAGTCGAGGGGGGAAGGCCTACGAGCAGTACTTC
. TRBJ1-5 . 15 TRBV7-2 CASSSWGGGNQPQHF TGTGCCAGCAGCTCGTGGGGGGGAGGCAATCAGCCCCAGCATTTT
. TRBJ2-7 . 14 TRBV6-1 CASSPSSDQTEQYF TGTGCCAGCAGCCCATCTTCAGACCAGACCGAGCAGTACTTC
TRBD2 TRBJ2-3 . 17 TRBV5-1 CASSLGSSGSNTDTQYF TGCGCCAGCAGCTTGGGGTCTAGCGGATCCAACACAGATACGCAGTATTTT
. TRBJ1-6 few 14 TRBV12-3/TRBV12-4 CASSLYGRSSPLHF TGTGCCAGCAGTTTGTATGGGAGGAGTTCACCCCTCCACTTT
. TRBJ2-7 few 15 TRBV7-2 CASSFDRAGSYEQYF TGTGCCAGCAGCTTCGATAGGGCGGGCTCCTACGAGCAGTACTTC